A single sample is the source of the 23 T cell receptor beta chains below, sequenced in a study of T cell responses to AZD1222 COVID-19 vaccine. The table came from immunoSEQ multiplex PCR; TCRdb's copy has only in-frame clones and leaves some out. This sample has more than 85,000 clones, with approximately 90% found just once. The source material was peripheral blood, sampled on day 0 of AZD1222 vaccination. Source of these receptors: an adult in good health.

The chain joins TRBV18 to TRBJ1-1; no definite D call. The germline V gene has CDR1 KGHSH and CDR2 LQKENI. The ends were cut back, 2 bases at V and 2 bases at J, with 12 bases in the middle. This CDR3 has 15 residues. The CDR3: CASSPGTVPNTEAFF. The CDR3 DNA follows: TGTGCCAGCTCACCAGGAACAGTTCCTAACACTGAAGCTTTCTTT.

The CDR3 DNA is TGTGCCAGCAGCCAAAGAGCCCAGGATACGCAGTATTTT. Amino acids: CASSQRAQDTQYF. V and J are TRBV3-1 (or the pseudogene TRBV3-2) and TRBJ2-3; D call uncertain. This CDR3 spans 13 amino acids. The V end was cut by 2 bases, the J end by 6 bases, with 9 bases between. The germline CDR1 and CDR2 sequences are LGHDT and YNNKEL (reference sequence).

The J gene is TRBJ2-3, the V gene TRBV10-1, with D perhaps TRBD1 or TRBD2 (6 bases each). The CDR3 loop spans 16 amino acids. The germline gives CDR1 WNHNN, CDR2 SYGVQD (reference sequence). The V and J ends lost 0 bases and 4 bases respectively, with 14 bases between them. The CDR3 is CASSESKGGAADTQYF. In DNA form, the CDR3 reads TGCGCCAGCAGTGAGTCCAAGGGGGGAGCCGCAGATACGCAGTATTTT.

The rearrangement uses TRBV19 and TRBJ1-4; D possibly corresponds to TRBD1 (5 bases). The V end lost 7 bases, the J end lost 8 bases, and 14 bases lay between the germline ends. Germline CDR1 reads LNHDA; CDR2 reads SQIVND (reference sequence). The CDR3 sequence is 13 residues long. Written as DNA, the CDR3 is TGTGCCAGTAATCCAGGGAGGCGGGAAAAACTGTTTTTT. Translation gives CASNPGRREKLFF.

A note on this clone: Other DNA sequences of this sample code for an identical CDR3. The chain recombines TRBV27 with TRBJ1-5; D gene uncertain. The CDR3 totals 14 residues. V dropped 4 bases and J dropped 3 bases, with 10 bases sitting between them. CDR1 MNHEY and CDR2 SMNVEV come from the germline V gene (reference sequence). The CDR3 DNA reads as TGTGCCAGCAGTTCTCCAGGAAACAATCAGCCCCAGCATTTT. Its protein product is CASSSPGNNQPQHF.

The V call is TRBV10-1, the J call TRBJ1-1; possible D gene TRBD1, 6 bases. Trimming removed 4 bases from V and 4 bases from J, with 13 bases in between. Germline V lookup: CDR1 WNHNN, CDR2 SYGVQD (reference sequence). The CDR3 spans 14 residues. CDR3 sequence: CASSADRGPTEAFF. Here the CDR3 DNA reads TGCGCCAGCAGTGCAGACCGGGGGCCCACTGAAGCTTTCTTT.

The genes are TRBV29-1 and TRBJ1-1, with 11 positions matching TRBD1. The germline V gene has CDR1 SQVTM and CDR2 ANQGSEA. The trim removed 4 bases at V and 5 bases at J, leaving 6 bases unmatched. CDR3 length: 14 amino acids. CDR3 in DNA: TGCAGCGTTGTGGGACAGGGGGTATATACTGAAGCTTTCTTT. It translates to CSVVGQGVYTEAFF.

V is TRBV2 and J is TRBJ2-7; TRBD2 matches at 10 bases. Germline assignment: CDR1 SNHLY and CDR2 FYNNEI. The J segment lost 0 bases and the V segment lost 4 bases, leaving 3 bases of the junction unmatched. This CDR3 comprises 15 residues. The DNA for the CDR3 is TGTGCCAGCAGTGGGACTAGCGGCAGCTCCTACGAGCAGTACTTC. This sequence encodes CASSGTSGSSYEQYF.

The chain uses TRBV19 and TRBJ1-1, with 12 bases matching TRBD1. V shed 5 bases, J shed 11 bases, and the junction held 9 bases outside the gene matches. The CDR3 extends over 14 amino acids. CDR1 and CDR2 from the germline V gene are LNHDA and SQIVND (reference sequence). CDR3 nucleotides: TGTGCCAGTAGTCCGGGGGACAGGGGGCAGTGGGCTTTCTTT. Translated: CASSPGDRGQWAFF.

This chain links TRBV19 with TRBJ1-5; TRBD1 agrees at 7 bases. The CDR3 length is 15 residues. Germline CDR1 LNHDA, CDR2 SQIVND (reference sequence). J lost 9 bases, V lost 3 bases, and 11 bases had no gene match. Here the CDR3 DNA reads TGTGCCAGTAGTATTTCGTGGACAGGTCTAGGGCCCCAGCATTTT. It is translated as CASSISWTGLGPQHF.

V usage is TRBV7-9 and J usage is TRBJ1-2; D unresolved. V lost 1 base to trimming and J lost 0 bases, with 12 bases between them. This CDR3 is 16 amino acids long. CDR1 is SEHNR, CDR2 FQNEAQ, per germline (reference sequence). CDR3 DNA: TGTGCCAGCAGCTTAGAGGTTTACAGCTCTAACTATGGCTACACCTTC. It is translated as CASSLEVYSSNYGYTF.

The chain has TRBV5-4 and TRBJ1-6, with 9 nucleotides matching TRBD1. Trimming took 5 bases from V and 4 from J; bases not matched to a gene: 7. The CDR3 consists of 16 residues. Germline assignment: CDR1 SGHNT and CDR2 YYREEE (reference sequence). The CDR3 is CASSRGQGAYNSPLHF. The CDR3 DNA reads as TGTGCCAGCAGTAGGGGACAGGGTGCTTATAATTCACCCCTCCACTTT.

The V and J genes are TRBV18 and TRBJ1-1; D ambiguous. The CDR3 covers 14 residues. V was clipped by 3 bases and J by 1 base, with 9 bases between them. Per the germline V gene, CDR1 is KGHSH and CDR2 is LQKENI. The CDR3 DNA sequence: TGTGCCAGCTCACCTTCCCTCGGGAACACTGAAGCTTTCTTT. This sequence encodes CASSPSLGNTEAFF.

V is TRBV10-3 and J is TRBJ2-7; 7 bases line up with TRBD2. The CDR3 has 15 amino acids. The V gene end was trimmed by 6 bases and the J gene end by 3 bases; junction bases not matched to a gene: 11. Germline CDR1 ENHRY, CDR2 SYGVKD. The CDR3 DNA sequence: TGTGCCATCAGCGATGCGGGAGCCGTCAACTACGAGCAGTACTTC. Amino acids: CAISDAGAVNYEQYF.

V is TRBV12-5 and J is TRBJ2-6; perhaps TRBD1 as D (5 bases). Trimming pared 6 bases from V and 0 bases from J, leaving 24 bases between. The V gene's germline CDR1 is LGHNT and CDR2 FRNRAP. This CDR3 has 20 amino acids. The CDR3 is CASGPFFLDKGNSGANVLTF. The CDR3 coding sequence is TGTGCTAGTGGCCCATTTTTCCTCGACAAGGGGAACTCTGGGGCCAACGTCCTGACTTTC.

The chain recombines TRBV11-2 with TRBJ1-1; no clear D gene. Germline lookup yields CDR1 SGHAT and CDR2 FQNNGV. The V and J ends lost 1 base and 2 bases respectively, with 8 bases between them. The CDR3 extends over 14 amino acids. CDR3 in DNA: TGTGCCAGCAGCTTAGGGCAGTTTAACACTGAAGCTTTCTTT. Its protein is CASSLGQFNTEAFF. The entire variable domain, with the rest obtained from reference TRBV11-2 and TRBJ1-1, is as follows: EAGVAQSPRYKIIEKRQSVAFWCNPISGHATLYWYQQILGQGPKLLIQFQNNGVVDDSQLPKDRFSAERLKGVDSTLKIQPAKLEDSAVYLCASSLGQFNTEAFFGQGTRLTVV.

The chain links TRBV25-1 to TRBJ1-4; D gene uncertain. V lost 6 bases and J lost 8, with 7 bases in between. CDR1 is MGHDK and CDR2 is SYGVNS in the germline V gene. The CDR3 spans 11 residues. The CDR3: CASRSGEKLFF. Here the CDR3 DNA reads TGTGCCAGCAGATCGGGAGAAAAACTGTTTTTT.

The J gene is TRBJ2-2, the V gene TRBV5-4; D unresolved. CDR1 and CDR2 from the germline V gene are SGHNT and YYREEE (reference sequence). CDR3 length equals 16 residues. V shed 0 bases and J shed 2 bases, with 11 bases lying between them. The CDR3: CASSLDSTANTGELFF. The CDR3 coding sequence is TGTGCCAGCAGCTTGGATAGTACGGCAAACACCGGGGAGCTGTTTTTT.

This chain uses TRBV7-9 with TRBJ2-1, with 12 bases lining up with TRBD2. In germline, CDR1 is SEHNR, CDR2 FQNEAQ (reference sequence). The CDR3 runs 15 residues. The V gene end was trimmed by 1 base and the J gene end by 10 bases; junction bases not matched to a gene: 5. The CDR3 nucleotides read TGTGCCAGCAGCTTAGAGGGACTAGCGGGCCGGGAGCAGTTCTTC. Protein sequence: CASSLEGLAGREQFF. The full variable domain, completed using reference TRBV7-9 and TRBJ2-1, is DTGVSQNPRHKITKRGQNVTFRCDPISEHNRLYWYRQTLGQGPEFLTYFQNEAQLEKSRLLSDRFSAERPKGSFSTLEIQRTEQGDSAMYLCASSLEGLAGREQFFGPGTRLTVL.

This clone was counted once. The V and J genes are TRBV4-3 and TRBJ1-3; unclear D gene. V lost 0 bases and J 1 base, leaving 10 bases between the germline ends. Germline values: CDR1 LGHNA, CDR2 YSLEER. This CDR3 is built from 16 residues. The CDR3 is CASSQDYWSSGNTIYF. CDR3 bases: TGCGCCAGCAGCCAAGATTACTGGAGTTCTGGAAACACCATATATTTT.

This clone was counted between two and nine times. The sample holds other DNA sequences that translate to the same CDR3. The rearrangement joins TRBV5-1 to TRBJ1-1, with D hard to call. In germline, CDR1 is SGHRS, CDR2 YFSETQ. The CDR3 spans 12 residues. V dropped 0 bases and J dropped 5 bases, with 5 bases sitting between them. The CDR3 here is CASSLEGTEAFF. CDR3 nucleotides: TGCGCCAGCAGCTTGGAAGGTACTGAAGCTTTCTTT.

The V gene is TRBV2, the J gene TRBJ1-2; 9 bases are shared with TRBD1. Germline V CDR1 and CDR2: SNHLY, FYNNEI. The CDR3 contains 15 residues. Germline trimming cut 6 bases from V and 4 bases from J; bases unmatched to any gene: 9. The CDR3, as DNA: TGTGCCAGCAGGGCCGACAGGGGGTTTCTCTATGGCTACACCTTC. Translation gives CASRADRGFLYGYTF. The variable domain in full, with the rest retrieved from reference TRBV2 and TRBJ1-2, is EPEVTQTPSHQVTQMGQEVILRCVPISNHLYFYWYRQILGQKVEFLVSFYNNEISEKSEIFDDQFSVERPDGSNFTLKIRSTKLEDSAMYFCASRADRGFLYGYTFGSGTRLTVV.

The CDR3 region is CASSVGTVDTDTQYF. As DNA, the CDR3 is TGTGCCAGCAGCGTCGGGACAGTCGACACAGATACGCAGTATTTT. The chain employs TRBV9 and TRBJ2-3; 7 nucleotides line up with TRBD1. The CDR3 has 15 residues. Germline V gene data show CDR1 as SGDLS and CDR2 as YYNGEE. The junction had 5 bases not matched to a gene; V was cut back by 2 bases and J by 2 bases.